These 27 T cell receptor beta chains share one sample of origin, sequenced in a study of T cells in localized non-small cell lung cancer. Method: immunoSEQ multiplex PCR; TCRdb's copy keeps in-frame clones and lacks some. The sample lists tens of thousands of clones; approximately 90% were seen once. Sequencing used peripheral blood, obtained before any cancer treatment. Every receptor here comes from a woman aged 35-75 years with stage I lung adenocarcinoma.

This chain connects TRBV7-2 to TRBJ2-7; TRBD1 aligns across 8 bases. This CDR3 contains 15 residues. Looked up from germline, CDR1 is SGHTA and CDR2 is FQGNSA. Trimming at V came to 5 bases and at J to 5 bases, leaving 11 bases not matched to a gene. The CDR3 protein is CASSGGQGQTHEQYF. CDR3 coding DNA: TGTGCCAGCAGCGGAGGACAGGGACAGACCCACGAGCAGTACTTC. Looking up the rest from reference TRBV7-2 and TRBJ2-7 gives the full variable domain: GAGVSQSPSNKVTEKGKDVELRCDPISGHTALYWYRQSLGQGLEFLIYFQGNSAPDKSGLPSDRFSAERTGGSVSTLTIQRTQQEDSAVYLCASSGGQGQTHEQYFGPGTRLTVT.

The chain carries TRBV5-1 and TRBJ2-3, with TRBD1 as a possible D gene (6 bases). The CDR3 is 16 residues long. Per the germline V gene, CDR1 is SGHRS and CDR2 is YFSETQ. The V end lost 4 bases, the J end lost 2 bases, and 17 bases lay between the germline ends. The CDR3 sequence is CASSPTPGALTDTQYF. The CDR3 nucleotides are TGCGCCAGCAGCCCGACCCCAGGGGCCCTCACAGATACGCAGTATTTT. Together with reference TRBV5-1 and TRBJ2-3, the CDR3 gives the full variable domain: KAGVTQTPRYLIKTRGQQVTLSCSPISGHRSVSWYQQTPGQGLQFLFEYFSETQRNKGNFPGRFSGRQFSNSRSEMNVSTLELGDSALYLCASSPTPGALTDTQYFGPGTRLTVL.

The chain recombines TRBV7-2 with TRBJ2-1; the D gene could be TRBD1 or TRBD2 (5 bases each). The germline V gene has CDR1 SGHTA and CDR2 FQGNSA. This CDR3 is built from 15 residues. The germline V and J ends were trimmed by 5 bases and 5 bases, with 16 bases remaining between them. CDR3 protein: CASSPGGQGHNEQFF. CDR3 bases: TGTGCCAGCAGCCCAGGAGGTCAGGGACACAATGAGCAGTTCTTC. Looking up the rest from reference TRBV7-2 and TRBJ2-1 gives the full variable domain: GAGVSQSPSNKVTEKGKDVELRCDPISGHTALYWYRQSLGQGLEFLIYFQGNSAPDKSGLPSDRFSAERTGGSVSTLTIQRTQQEDSAVYLCASSPGGQGHNEQFFGPGTRLTVL.

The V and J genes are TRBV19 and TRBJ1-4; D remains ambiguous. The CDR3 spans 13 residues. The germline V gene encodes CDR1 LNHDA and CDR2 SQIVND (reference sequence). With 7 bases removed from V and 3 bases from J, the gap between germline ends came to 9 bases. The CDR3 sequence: CASTGRANEKLFF. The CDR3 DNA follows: TGTGCCAGTACTGGGAGAGCTAATGAAAAACTGTTTTTT.

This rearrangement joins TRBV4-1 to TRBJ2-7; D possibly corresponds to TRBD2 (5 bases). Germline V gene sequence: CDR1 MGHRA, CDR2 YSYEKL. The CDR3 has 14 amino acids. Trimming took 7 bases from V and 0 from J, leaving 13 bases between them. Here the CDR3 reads CASKLNRGSYEQYF. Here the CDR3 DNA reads TGCGCCAGCAAATTGAATCGGGGCTCCTACGAGCAGTACTTC.

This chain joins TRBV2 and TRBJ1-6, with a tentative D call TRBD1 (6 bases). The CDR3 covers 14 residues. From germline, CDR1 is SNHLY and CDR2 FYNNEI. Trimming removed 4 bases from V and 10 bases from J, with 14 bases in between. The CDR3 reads CASSAGVLGSPLHF. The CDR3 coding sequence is TGTGCCAGCAGTGCAGGGGTTCTAGGCTCACCCCTCCACTTT.

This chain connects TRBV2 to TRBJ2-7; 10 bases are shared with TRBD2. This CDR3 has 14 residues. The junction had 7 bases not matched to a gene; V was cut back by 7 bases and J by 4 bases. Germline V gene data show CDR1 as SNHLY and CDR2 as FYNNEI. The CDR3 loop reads CASTPSGLAYEQYF. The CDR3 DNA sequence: TGTGCCAGCACCCCCTCGGGACTAGCGTACGAGCAGTACTTC.

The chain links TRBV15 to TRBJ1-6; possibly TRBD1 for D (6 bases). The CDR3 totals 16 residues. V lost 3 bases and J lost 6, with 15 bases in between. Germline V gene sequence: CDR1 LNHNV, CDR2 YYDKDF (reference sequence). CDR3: CATSREQGRRNSPLHF. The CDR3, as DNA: TGTGCCACCAGCAGGGAACAGGGAAGGCGTAATTCACCCCTCCACTTT.

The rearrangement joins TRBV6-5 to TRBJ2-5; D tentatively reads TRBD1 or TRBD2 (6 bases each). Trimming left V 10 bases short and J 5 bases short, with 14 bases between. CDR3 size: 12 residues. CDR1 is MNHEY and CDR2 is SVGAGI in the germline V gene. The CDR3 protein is CAIGGRGETQYF. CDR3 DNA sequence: TGTGCCATAGGGGGGCGTGGGGAGACCCAGTACTTC.

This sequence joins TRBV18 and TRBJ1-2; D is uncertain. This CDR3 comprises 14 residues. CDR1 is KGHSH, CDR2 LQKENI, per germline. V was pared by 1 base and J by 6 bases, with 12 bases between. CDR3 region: CASSPLISRDGYTF. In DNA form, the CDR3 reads TGTGCCAGCTCACCACTAATATCGAGGGATGGCTACACCTTC.

CDR3 in DNA: TGTGCCAGCAGCTGGGACAGTAGCAATCAGCCCCAGCATTTT. Translated, it gives CASSWDSSNQPQHF. The chain uses TRBV6-5 and TRBJ1-5; 7 bases align to TRBD1. V lost 6 bases to trimming and J lost 0 bases; unmatched junction nucleotides: 2. This CDR3 is 14 amino acids long. The germline V gene has CDR1 MNHEY and CDR2 SVGAGI.

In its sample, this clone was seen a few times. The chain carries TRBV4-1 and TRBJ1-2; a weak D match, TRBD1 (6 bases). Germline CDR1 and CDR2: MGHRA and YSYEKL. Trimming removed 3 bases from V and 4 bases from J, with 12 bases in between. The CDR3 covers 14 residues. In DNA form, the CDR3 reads TGCGCCAGCAGCCAGACACAGGGTGCCTATGGCTACACCTTC. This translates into CASSQTQGAYGYTF.

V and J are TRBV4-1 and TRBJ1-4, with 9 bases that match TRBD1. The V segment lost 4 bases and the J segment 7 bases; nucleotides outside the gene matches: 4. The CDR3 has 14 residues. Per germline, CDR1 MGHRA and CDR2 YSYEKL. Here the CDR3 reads CASSPGQGLEKLFF. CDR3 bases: TGCGCCAGCAGCCCAGGACAGGGGCTTGAAAAACTGTTTTTT.

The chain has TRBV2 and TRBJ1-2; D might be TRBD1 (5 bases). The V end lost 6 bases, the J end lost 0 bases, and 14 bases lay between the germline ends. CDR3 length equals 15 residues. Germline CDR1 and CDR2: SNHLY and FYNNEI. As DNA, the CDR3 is TGTGCCAGCAGGAGGATCGGCAGGGCTAACTATGGCTACACCTTC. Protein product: CASRRIGRANYGYTF.

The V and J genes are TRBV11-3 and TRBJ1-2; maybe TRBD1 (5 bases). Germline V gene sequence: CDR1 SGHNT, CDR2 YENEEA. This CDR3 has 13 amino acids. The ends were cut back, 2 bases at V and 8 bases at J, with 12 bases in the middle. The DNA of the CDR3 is TGTGCCAGCAGCTTATTAGACGGGGGAGGCTACACCTTC. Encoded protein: CASSLLDGGGYTF. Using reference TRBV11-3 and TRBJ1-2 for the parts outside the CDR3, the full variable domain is EAGVVQSPRYKIIEKKQPVAFWCNPISGHNTLYWYLQNLGQGPELLIRYENEEAVDDSQLPKDRFSAERLKGVDSTLKIQPAELGDSAVYLCASSLLDGGGYTFGSGTRLTVV.

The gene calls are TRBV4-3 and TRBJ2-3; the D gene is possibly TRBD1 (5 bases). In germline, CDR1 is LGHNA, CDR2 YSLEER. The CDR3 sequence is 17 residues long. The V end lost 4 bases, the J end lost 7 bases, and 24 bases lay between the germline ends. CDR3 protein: CASSPQKFGRAGNTQYF. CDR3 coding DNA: TGCGCCAGCAGCCCCCAAAAGTTCGGCAGGGCTGGGAATACGCAGTATTTT.

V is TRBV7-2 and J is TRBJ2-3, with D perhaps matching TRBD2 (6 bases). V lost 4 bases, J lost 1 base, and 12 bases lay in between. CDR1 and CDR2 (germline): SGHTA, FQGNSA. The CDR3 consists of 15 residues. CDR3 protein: CASSSIGLRTDTQYF. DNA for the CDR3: TGTGCCAGCAGCTCCATAGGACTACGCACAGATACGCAGTATTTT.

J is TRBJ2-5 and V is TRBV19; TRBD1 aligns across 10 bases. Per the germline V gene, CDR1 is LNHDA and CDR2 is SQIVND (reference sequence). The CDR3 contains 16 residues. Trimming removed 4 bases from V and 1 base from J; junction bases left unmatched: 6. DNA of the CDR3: TGTGCCAGTAGTAGGGACAGGGGCAACTCCCAAGAGACCCAGTACTTC. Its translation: CASSRDRGNSQETQYF.

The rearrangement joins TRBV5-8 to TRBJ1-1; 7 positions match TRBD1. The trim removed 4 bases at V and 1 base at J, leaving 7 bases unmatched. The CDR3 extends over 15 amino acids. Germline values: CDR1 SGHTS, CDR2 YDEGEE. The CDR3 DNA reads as TGTGCCAGCAGCCGCCTGACAGGGCCGAACACTGAAGCTTTCTTT. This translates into CASSRLTGPNTEAFF.

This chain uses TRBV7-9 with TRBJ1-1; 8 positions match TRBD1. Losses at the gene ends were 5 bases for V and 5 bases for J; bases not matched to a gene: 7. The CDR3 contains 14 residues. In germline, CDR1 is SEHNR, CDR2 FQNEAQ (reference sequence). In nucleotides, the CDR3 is TGTGCCAGCAGCCCCGGACAGGGCAGGACTGAAGCTTTCTTT. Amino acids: CASSPGQGRTEAFF.

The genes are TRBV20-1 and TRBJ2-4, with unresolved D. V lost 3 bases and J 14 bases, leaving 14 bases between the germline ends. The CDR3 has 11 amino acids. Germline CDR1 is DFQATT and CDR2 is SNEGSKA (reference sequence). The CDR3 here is CSASIIGLEYF. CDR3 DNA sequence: TGCAGTGCTAGTATCATCGGGCTTGAGTACTTC.

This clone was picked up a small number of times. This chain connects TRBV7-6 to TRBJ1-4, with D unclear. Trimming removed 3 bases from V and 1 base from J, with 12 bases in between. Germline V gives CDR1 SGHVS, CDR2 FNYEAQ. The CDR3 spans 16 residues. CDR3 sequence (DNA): TGTGCCAGCAGCTTGAGACCGGGAGGAACTAATGAAAAACTGTTTTTT. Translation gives CASSLRPGGTNEKLFF.

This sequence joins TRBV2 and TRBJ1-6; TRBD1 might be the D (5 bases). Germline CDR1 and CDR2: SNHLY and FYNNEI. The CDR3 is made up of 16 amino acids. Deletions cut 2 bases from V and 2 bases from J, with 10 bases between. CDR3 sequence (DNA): TGTGCCAGCAGTGAACGGGCAGGGCCCTATAATTCACCCCTCCACTTT. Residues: CASSERAGPYNSPLHF.

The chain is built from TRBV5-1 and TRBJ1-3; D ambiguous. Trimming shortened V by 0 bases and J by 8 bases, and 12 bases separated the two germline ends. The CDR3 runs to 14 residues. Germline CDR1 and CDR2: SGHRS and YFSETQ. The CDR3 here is CASSLGPGGDTIYF. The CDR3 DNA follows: TGCGCCAGCAGCTTGGGTCCGGGAGGAGACACCATATATTTT.

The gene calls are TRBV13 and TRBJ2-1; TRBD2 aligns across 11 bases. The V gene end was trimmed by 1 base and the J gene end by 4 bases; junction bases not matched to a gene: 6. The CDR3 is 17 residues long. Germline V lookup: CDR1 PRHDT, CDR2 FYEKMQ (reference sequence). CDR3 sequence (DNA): TGTGCCAGCAGCTTAGTTGGTGTAGCGGGGGGGTACAATGAGCAGTTCTTC. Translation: CASSLVGVAGGYNEQFF. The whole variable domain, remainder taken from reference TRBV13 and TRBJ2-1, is AAGVIQSPRHLIKEKRETATLKCYPIPRHDTVYWYQQGPGQDPQFLISFYEKMQSDKGSIPDRFSAQQFSDYHSELNMSSLELGDSALYFCASSLVGVAGGYNEQFFGPGTRLTVL.

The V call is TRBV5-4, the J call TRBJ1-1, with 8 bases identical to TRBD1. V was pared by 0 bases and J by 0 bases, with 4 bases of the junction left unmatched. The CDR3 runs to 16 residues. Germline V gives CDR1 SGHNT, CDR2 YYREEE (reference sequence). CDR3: CASSLGGRGLNTEAFF. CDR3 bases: TGTGCCAGCAGCTTGGGGGGCAGGGGGCTGAACACTGAAGCTTTCTTT. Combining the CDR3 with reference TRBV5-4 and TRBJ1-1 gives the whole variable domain ETGVTQSPTHLIKTRGQQVTLRCSSQSGHNTVSWYQQALGQGPQFIFQYYREEENGRGNFPPRFSGLQFPNYSSELNVNALELDDSALYLCASSLGGRGLNTEAFFGQGTRLTVV.

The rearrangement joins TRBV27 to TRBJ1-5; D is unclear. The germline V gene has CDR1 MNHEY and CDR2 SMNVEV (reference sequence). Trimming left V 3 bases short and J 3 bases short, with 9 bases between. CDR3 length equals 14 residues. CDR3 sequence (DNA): TGTGCCAGCAGTTTGGGTAACGCCAATCAGCCCCAGCATTTT. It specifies CASSLGNANQPQHF.